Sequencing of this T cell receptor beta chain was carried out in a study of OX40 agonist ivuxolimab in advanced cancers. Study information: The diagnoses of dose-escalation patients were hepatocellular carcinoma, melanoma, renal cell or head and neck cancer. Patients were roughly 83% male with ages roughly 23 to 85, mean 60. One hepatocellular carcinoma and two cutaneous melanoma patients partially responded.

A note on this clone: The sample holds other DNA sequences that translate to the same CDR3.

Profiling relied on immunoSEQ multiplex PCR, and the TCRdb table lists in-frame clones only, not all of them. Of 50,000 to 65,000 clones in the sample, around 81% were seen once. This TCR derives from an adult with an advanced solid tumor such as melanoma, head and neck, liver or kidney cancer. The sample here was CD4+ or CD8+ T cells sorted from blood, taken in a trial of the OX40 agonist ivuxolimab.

CDR3 amino acids: CATSPQGLNEKLFF. Written as DNA, the CDR3 is TGTGCCACCAGCCCACAGGGGTTAAATGAAAAACTGTTTTTT. V usage is TRBV15 and J usage is TRBJ1-4, with 7 bases fitting TRBD1. Germline trimming cut 5 bases from V and 5 bases from J; bases unmatched to any gene: 5. Germline V gene data show CDR1 as LNHNV and CDR2 as YYDKDF (reference sequence). CDR3 length equals 14 residues.